Listed below are T cell receptor beta chains from one sample, sequenced in a study of blood T cell repertoires in COVID-19. Only in-frame clones appear in the TCRdb table, and some are missing; sequencing was by immunoSEQ multiplex PCR. Of over 250,000 clones listed, over 75% are singletons. Sequenced: peripheral blood. Receptors originate from a woman in her sixties or seventies with acute or convalescent COVID-19. The CDR3 runs from the conserved cysteine through the conserved F or W. Each record gives: J gene, V gene, D gene, clone size, CDR3 protein, CDR3 DNA. A D gene is named only where the DNA matches it firmly. Clone size is given for some rows only: seen once, a few or many times, or a class if the clone is expanded.

TRBJ2-2 TRBV9 NA few CASSVSTSSNTGELFF TGTGCCAGCAGCGTTTCGACTTCGTCTAACACCGGGGAGCTGTTTTTT
TRBJ2-5 TRBV7-9 TRBD1 NA CASSSGTGGGLGEETQYF TGTGCCAGCAGCTCAGGGACAGGGGGCGGACTAGGAGAAGAGACCCAGTACTTC
TRBJ2-1 TRBV2 TRBD2 NA CASSSSGGANEQFF TGTGCCAGCAGTTCTAGCGGGGGGGCAAATGAGCAGTTCTTC
TRBJ1-2 TRBV5-1 NA NA CASSLEAQPYGYTF TGCGCCAGCAGCTTGGAGGCACAGCCCTATGGCTACACCTTC
TRBJ1-6 TRBV2 NA NA CASWGGINSPLHF TGTGCCAGCTGGGGGGGGATTAATTCACCCCTCCACTTT
TRBJ2-1 TRBV11-2 TRBD2 NA CASSLSGGRDGQFF TGTGCCAGCAGCTTAAGCGGGGGGCGGGACGGGCAGTTCTTC
TRBJ2-7 TRBV6-2/TRBV6-3 TRBD2 NA CASSYGASGGYEQYF TGTGCCAGCAGTTACGGCGCTAGCGGGGGCTACGAGCAGTACTTC
TRBJ2-1 TRBV9 TRBD2 NA CASSVEGLAGSSYNEQFF TGTGCCAGCAGCGTAGAAGGGCTAGCGGGGAGCTCCTACAATGAGCAGTTCTTC
TRBJ2-7 TRBV5-4 TRBD2 NA CASSLGLAGTYEQYF TGTGCCAGCAGCTTGGGACTAGCGGGGACCTACGAGCAGTACTTC
TRBJ2-1 TRBV29-1 TRBD2 NA CSVVGLAGGEQFF TGCAGCGTTGTCGGGCTAGCGGGGGGAGAGCAGTTCTTC
TRBJ1-5 TRBV5-1 NA few CASSLQGYSNQPQHF TGCGCCAGCAGCTTACAGGGTTATAGCAATCAGCCCCAGCATTTT
TRBJ2-1 TRBV5-1 TRBD2 NA CASSPNPQRGNNNEQFF TGCGCCAGCAGCCCAAATCCCCAGCGGGGGAACAACAATGAGCAGTTCTTC
TRBJ2-3 TRBV10-3 NA few CAIAGSADTQYF TGTGCCATCGCGGGGAGCGCGGATACGCAGTATTTT
TRBJ1-6 TRBV20-1 NA NA CSASRGGRTPNSPLHF TGCAGTGCTAGTCGAGGCGGCCGAACACCTAATTCACCCCTCCACTTT
TRBJ1-4 TRBV18 TRBD1 NA CASSLDRGEEKLFF TGTGCCAGCTCACTTGACAGGGGAGAGGAAAAACTGTTTTTT
TRBJ1-6 TRBV18 NA NA CASSPGLRDSPLHF TGTGCCAGCTCACCAGGCCTGAGGGATTCACCCCTCCACTTT
TRBJ1-1 TRBV5-1 NA NA CASSLDTIGAAEAFF TGCGCCAGCAGCTTGGACACGATCGGAGCGGCTGAAGCTTTCTTT
TRBJ2-7 TRBV7-6 NA NA CASSLVQGWSSYEQYF TGTGCCAGCAGCTTAGTACAGGGATGGAGCTCCTACGAGCAGTACTTC
TRBJ2-5 TRBV6-2/TRBV6-3 NA once CASSYRGTQYF TGTGCCAGCAGTTACCGAGGGACCCAGTACTTC
TRBJ1-1 TRBV29-1 NA NA CSVVLRFTEAFF TGCAGCGTTGTTCTTCGTTTCACTGAAGCTTTCTTT
TRBJ1-3 TRBV25-1 TRBD1 NA CASSPSRDRGNTIYF TGTGCCAGCAGCCCCTCCAGGGACAGAGGAAACACCATATATTTT
TRBJ2-1 TRBV27 NA once CASRAWNEQFF TGTGCCAGCAGAGCGTGGAATGAGCAGTTCTTC
TRBJ2-7 TRBV20-1 NA once CSARFGEQYF TGCAGTGCTCGGTTTGGCGAGCAGTACTTC
TRBJ2-3 TRBV24-1 TRBD2 few CATSAGLAGVTDTQYF TGTGCCACCAGTGCGGGACTAGCGGGGGTCACAGATACGCAGTATTTT
TRBJ1-5 TRBV2 NA NA CASSVGGNNQPQHF TGTGCCAGCAGTGTGGGGGGGAACAATCAGCCCCAGCATTTT
TRBJ2-5 TRBV5-5 TRBD2 NA CASSPLGGAQETQYF TGTGCCAGCAGCCCCCTCGGGGGGGCTCAAGAGACCCAGTACTTC
TRBJ1-4 TRBV7-9 TRBD1 NA CASSLGTGGEKLFF TGTGCCAGCAGCTTGGGGACAGGGGGGGAAAAACTGTTTTTT
TRBJ1-1 TRBV30 NA NA CAWSATMTMAAEAFF TGTGCCTGGAGCGCGACGATGACGATGGCGGCTGAAGCTTTCTTT
TRBJ1-3 TRBV6-5 NA NA CASGGATGNTIYF TGTGCCAGCGGGGGGGCCACTGGAAACACCATATATTTT
TRBJ1-4 TRBV18 TRBD1 NA CASSPGTGIQKLFF TGTGCCAGCTCACCCGGGACAGGAATCCAGAAACTGTTTTTT
TRBJ1-2 TRBV2 NA NA CASIGGLNYGYTF TGTGCCAGCATCGGGGGGCTTAACTATGGCTACACCTTC
TRBJ1-5 TRBV2 TRBD1 NA CASSPGTGGGGNQPQHF TGTGCCAGCAGTCCCGGGACAGGTGGAGGGGGCAATCAGCCCCAGCATTTT
TRBJ1-6 TRBV3-1/TRBV3-2 NA NA CASSPQGRESPLHF TGTGCCAGCAGCCCCCAGGGGCGAGAATCACCCCTCCACTTT
TRBJ2-5 TRBV19 TRBD2 once CASSDTIGGGYETQYF TGTGCCAGTAGTGATACTATCGGGGGGGGCTATGAGACCCAGTACTTC
TRBJ1-6 TRBV5-1 NA NA CASSLGGGTLHF TGCGCCAGCAGTTTGGGGGGGGGCACCCTCCACTTT
TRBJ2-7 TRBV5-1 NA NA CASSGPSGLAYEQYF TGCGCCAGCAGCGGACCGTCCGGACTTGCCTACGAGCAGTACTTC
TRBJ2-3 TRBV6-4 TRBD2 NA CASSVTGTSRTDTQYF TGTGCCAGCAGTGTCACCGGGACTAGTCGCACAGATACGCAGTATTTT
TRBJ1-2 TRBV11-3 TRBD1 NA CASSLKNRGGYTF TGTGCCAGCAGCTTAAAAAACAGGGGCGGCTACACCTTC
TRBJ2-1 TRBV5-6 NA NA CASSLGGGAKNEQFF TGTGCCAGCAGCTTGGGTGGGGGGGCTAAGAATGAGCAGTTCTTC
TRBJ2-1 TRBV19 TRBD2 NA CASRAGGIWGGEFF TGTGCCAGTAGAGCGGGGGGTATATGGGGTGGGGAGTTCTTC
TRBJ1-2 TRBV5-6 NA NA CASSGGADYGYTF TGTGCCAGCAGCGGGGGCGCGGACTATGGCTACACCTTC
TRBJ1-1 TRBV6-6 NA NA CASRSSGVNTEAFF TGTGCCAGCAGGTCCTCGGGGGTCAACACTGAAGCTTTCTTT
TRBJ1-1 TRBV5-6 NA NA CASSLPSWKGIWWDTEAFF TGTGCCAGCAGCTTGCCCAGCTGGAAGGGGATATGGTGGGACACTGAAGCTTTCTTT
TRBJ1-1 TRBV5-8 NA NA CASREADTEAFF TGTGCCAGCAGGGAGGCGGACACTGAAGCTTTCTTT
TRBJ1-4 TRBV7-6 NA NA CASSPSTGRGEKLFF TGTGCCAGCAGCCCCTCAACAGGGAGAGGAGAAAAACTGTTTTTT
TRBJ2-1 TRBV2 NA NA CASRTGFSSYNEQFF TGTGCCAGCAGGACGGGGTTTAGCTCCTACAATGAGCAGTTCTTC
TRBJ2-1 TRBV6-5 NA NA CASRQGRSSYNEQFF TGTGCCAGCAGACAGGGCCGAAGCTCCTACAATGAGCAGTTCTTC
TRBJ1-5 TRBV7-8 NA once CASSLSGNSNQPQHF TGTGCCAGCAGCTTAAGCGGAAATAGCAATCAGCCCCAGCATTTT
TRBJ2-7 TRBV7-2 TRBD2 NA CASNFGSGEPYEQYF TGTGCCAGCAATTTTGGTAGCGGGGAACCTTACGAGCAGTACTTC
TRBJ1-1 TRBV9 NA once CASNVDGGNTEAFF TGTGCCAGCAATGTGGACGGGGGGAACACTGAAGCTTTCTTT
TRBJ2-2 TRBV7-7 NA NA CASSPYFGGSTGELFF TGTGCTAGCAGCCCCTATTTCGGAGGAAGCACCGGGGAGCTGTTTTTT
TRBJ2-1 TRBV19 NA NA CASRWEVGHNEQFF TGTGCCAGTAGGTGGGAGGTGGGACACAATGAGCAGTTCTTC
TRBJ2-6 TRBV5-5 TRBD2 NA CASSSTSGGLSGANVLTF TGTGCCAGCAGCTCCACTAGCGGGGGATTGTCTGGGGCCAACGTCCTGACTTTC